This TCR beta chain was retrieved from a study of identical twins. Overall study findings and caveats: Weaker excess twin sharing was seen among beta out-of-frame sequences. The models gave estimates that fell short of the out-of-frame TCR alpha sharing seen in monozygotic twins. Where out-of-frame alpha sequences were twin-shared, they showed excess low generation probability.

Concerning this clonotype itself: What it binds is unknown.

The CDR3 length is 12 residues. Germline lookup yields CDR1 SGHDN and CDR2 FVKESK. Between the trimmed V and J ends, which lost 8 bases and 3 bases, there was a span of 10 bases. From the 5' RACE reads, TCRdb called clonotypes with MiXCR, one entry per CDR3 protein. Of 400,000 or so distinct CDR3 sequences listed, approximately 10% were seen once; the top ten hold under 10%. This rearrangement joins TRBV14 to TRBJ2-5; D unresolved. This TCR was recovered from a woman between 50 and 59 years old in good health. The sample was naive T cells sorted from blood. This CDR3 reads CASSEPKETQYF. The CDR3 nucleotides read TGTGCCAGCTCCGAGCCCAAAGAGACCCAGTACTTC.